The source of this T cell receptor (beta chain) is a study of T cell responses to AZD1222 COVID-19 vaccine. Study-wide results and caveats: Only a handful of individuals given AZD1222 were seropositive at baseline. Repertoires in all cases were sampled only once the peak T cell response had passed. Donors were largely white British and mainly female; clonal diversity was possibly underestimated. A reported finding is that nearly half of spike-specific TCRs target unmutated variant regions.

TCRdb's copy holds only in-frame clones and misses some; the assay was immunoSEQ multiplex PCR. The table has 50,000 to 65,000 clones, 80% to 90% seen once. Only a few counts were recorded for this clone. The antigen is undetermined. Trimming removed 1 base at V and 0 bases at J, with 7 bases between. The CDR3 runs 15 residues. In germline, CDR1 is SGHTA, CDR2 FQGNSA. The sequence came from an adult who received the AZD1222 COVID-19 vaccine. The chain recombines TRBV7-2 with TRBJ1-3, with no clear D. The sequencing used peripheral blood, collected 28 days after the second AZD1222 dose. Here the CDR3 DNA reads TGTGCCAGCAGCTTAGTTGCGGACTCTGGAAACACCATATATTTT. It specifies CASSLVADSGNTIYF.